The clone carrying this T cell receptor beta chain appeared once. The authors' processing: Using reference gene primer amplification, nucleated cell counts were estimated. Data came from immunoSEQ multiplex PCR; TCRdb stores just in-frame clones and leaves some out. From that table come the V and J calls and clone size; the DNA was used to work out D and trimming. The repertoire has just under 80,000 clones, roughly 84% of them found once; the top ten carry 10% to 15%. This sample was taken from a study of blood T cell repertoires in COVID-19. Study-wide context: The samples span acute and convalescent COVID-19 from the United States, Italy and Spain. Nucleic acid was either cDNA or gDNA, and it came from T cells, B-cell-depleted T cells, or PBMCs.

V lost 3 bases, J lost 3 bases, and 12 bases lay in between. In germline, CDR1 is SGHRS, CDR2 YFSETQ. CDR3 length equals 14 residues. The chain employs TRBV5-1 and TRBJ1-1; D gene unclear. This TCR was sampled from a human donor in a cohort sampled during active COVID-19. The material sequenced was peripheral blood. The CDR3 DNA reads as TGCGCCAGCAGCTCCTACCCCACCTACACTGAAGCTTTCTTT. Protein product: CASSSYPTYTEAFF.